The 11 T cell receptor beta chains reported below all come from one sample, sequenced in a study of blood T cell repertoires in COVID-19. Method: immunoSEQ multiplex PCR; TCRdb's copy keeps in-frame clones and lacks some. The sample contains hundreds of thousands of clones, approximately 90% of which appear only once. Sequencing input: peripheral blood. The source of these receptors is a woman between 18 and 29 years old who had recovered from COVID-19.

The sample holds a few counts of this clone. J is TRBJ1-5 and V is TRBV30; D is possibly TRBD1 (5 bases). The CDR3 is 13 residues long. V lost 2 bases, J lost 7 bases, and 12 bases lay in between. Germline V gene lookup returns CDR1 GTSNPN and CDR2 SVGIG (reference sequence). DNA of the CDR3: TGTGCCTGGAGTTCCCCAGGGCTACAGCCCCAGCATTTT. Residues: CAWSSPGLQPQHF.

The chain employs TRBV6-5 and TRBJ1-1, with 8 bases matching TRBD1. The germline V gene encodes CDR1 MNHEY and CDR2 SVGAGI. CDR3 length: 15 amino acids. Unmatched junction bases numbered 5, after V lost 5 bases and J lost 0 bases. CDR3 nucleotides: TGTGCCAGCAGTCAGCAGGGGGCGTTGAACACTGAAGCTTTCTTT. Translation: CASSQQGALNTEAFF.

The chain is built from TRBV29-1 and TRBJ2-2; 12 bases fit TRBD2. This CDR3 region has 14 residues. Germline-derived CDR1 and CDR2 are SQVTM and ANQGSEA. Losses at the gene ends were 4 bases for V and 7 bases for J; bases not matched to a gene: 4. CDR3 bases: TGCAGCGTTGGGACTAGCGGGACGGGCGGGGAGCTGTTTTTT. It specifies CSVGTSGTGGELFF.

The sample holds one count of this clone. The chain recombines TRBV4-2 with TRBJ2-2; 10 bases agree with TRBD1. The germline gives CDR1 LGHNA, CDR2 YNFKEQ. The CDR3 covers 16 residues. J was trimmed by 6 bases and V by 1 base; bases with no gene match: 5. The CDR3: CASSQGDRGYSGELFF. CDR3 DNA sequence: TGTGCCAGCAGCCAAGGGGACAGGGGATATTCCGGGGAGCTGTTTTTT.

This clone was found a few times. The gene calls are TRBV4-2 and TRBJ2-7; 7 bases are a match to TRBD2. Trimming removed 1 base from V and 4 bases from J; junction bases left unmatched: 10. This CDR3 has 16 residues. From germline, CDR1 is LGHNA and CDR2 YNFKEQ. CDR3 amino acids: CASSQGVAGAGYEQYF. CDR3 DNA: TGTGCCAGCAGCCAAGGGGTGGCGGGAGCGGGGTACGAGCAGTACTTC.

This sequence joins TRBV5-4 and TRBJ1-6, with D maybe TRBD1 (5 bases). Trimming shortened V by 3 bases and J by 9 bases, and 16 bases separated the two germline ends. Looked up from germline, CDR1 is SGHNT and CDR2 is YYREEE (reference sequence). This CDR3 has 15 amino acids. The CDR3 spells CASSSGTLSVSPLHF. The DNA of the CDR3 is TGTGCCAGCAGCTCAGGGACTCTGAGCGTTTCACCCCTCCACTTT. Filled out from reference TRBV5-4 and TRBJ1-6, the complete variable domain reads ETGVTQSPTHLIKTRGQQVTLRCSSQSGHNTVSWYQQALGQGPQFIFQYYREEENGRGNFPPRFSGLQFPNYSSELNVNALELDDSALYLCASSSGTLSVSPLHFGNGTRLTVT.

The V gene is TRBV7-9, the J gene TRBJ1-1; D is unresolved. Germline V gene data show CDR1 as SEHNR and CDR2 as FQNEAQ (reference sequence). The CDR3 is 13 residues long. The V and J ends lost 5 bases and 2 bases respectively, with 9 bases between them. CDR3 sequence (DNA): TGTGCCAGCAGCCTTCCTTTCAACACTGAAGCTTTCTTT. Translated: CASSLPFNTEAFF.

This rearrangement joins TRBV4-3 to TRBJ2-7; perhaps TRBD1 as D (6 bases). V lost 1 base to trimming and J lost 4 bases, with 14 bases between them. The CDR3 length is 15 residues. Germline lookup yields CDR1 LGHNA and CDR2 YSLEER. The CDR3 bases are TGCGCCAGCAGCCAAGCGGCAGGGGTGGGATACGAGCAGTACTTC. It yields the protein CASSQAAGVGYEQYF.

This chain connects TRBV28 to TRBJ1-5; the match to TRBD1 covers 8 bases. The CDR3 length is 16 residues. Per germline, CDR1 MDHEN and CDR2 SYDVKM. The junction had 5 bases not matched to a gene; V was cut back by 2 bases and J by 2 bases. For the CDR3, the DNA is TGTGCCAGCAGTTTAACATCGACAGGGGGCAATCAGCCCCAGCATTTT. It translates to CASSLTSTGGNQPQHF.

The CDR3 is CASSHTGNEQFF. CDR3 coding DNA: TGTGCCAGCAGCCACACAGGGAATGAGCAGTTCTTC. This sequence joins TRBV11-2 and TRBJ2-1; D may be TRBD1 (6 bases). The V gene lost 5 bases and the J gene lost 7 bases, with 9 bases spanning the gap. Germline V gene sequence: CDR1 SGHAT, CDR2 FQNNGV. The CDR3 runs 12 residues.

This clone was seen a few times. The V call is TRBV7-9, the J call TRBJ1-1; D possibly corresponds to TRBD1 (5 bases). The CDR3 spans 15 residues. The germline V gene has CDR1 SEHNR and CDR2 FQNEAQ (reference sequence). Between the trimmed V and J ends, which lost 0 bases and 4 bases, there was a span of 12 bases. The CDR3 protein is CASSLAGRGRTEAFF. Written as DNA, the CDR3 is TGTGCCAGCAGCTTAGCGGGGAGGGGACGCACTGAAGCTTTCTTT. The variable domain in full, with the rest retrieved from reference TRBV7-9 and TRBJ1-1, is DTGVSQNPRHKITKRGQNVTFRCDPISEHNRLYWYRQTLGQGPEFLTYFQNEAQLEKSRLLSDRFSAERPKGSFSTLEIQRTEQGDSAMYLCASSLAGRGRTEAFFGQGTRLTVV.